This T cell receptor (beta chain) was sequenced in a study of memory CD4+ T cells and cytomegalovirus serostatus. Some clones are missing from TCRdb's copy, which holds only in-frame ones; the method was immunoSEQ multiplex PCR. The sample includes roughly 60,000 clones, 70% to 80% seen only once; the top ten take nearly 0.9%. This CDR3 spans 14 amino acids. Germline V gene sequence: CDR1 MGHDK, CDR2 SYGVNS. Trimming stripped 0 bases from V and 7 bases from J, with 10 bases between. The sort gate was single viable CD3+CD4+CD8-CD45RO+ cells for memory CD4+ T cells. Serostatus was set by detecting CMV pp150, pp28, p38, p52 IgG.

The source of this sequence is an adult in good health and CMV-seronegative. The sequenced sample consisted of memory CD4+ T cells from blood. The J gene is TRBJ1-5, the V gene TRBV25-1; the D gene is possibly TRBD1 (5 bases). Written as DNA, the CDR3 is TGTGCCAGCAGTGAATACAGGGTGAGACAGCCCCAGCATTTT. This encodes CASSEYRVRQPQHF.